This T cell receptor (beta chain) emerged from a study of blood T cells in healthy people across ages. Concerning this clonotype itself: Its specificity is not known.

Findings of the study overall: Reliance upon unsorted PBMCs precluded definitive naive versus antigen-experienced comparison.

Isolating PBMCs gave at least 6 million of these cells per sample. A sample-barcoded 5' primer and a J-beta primer mix were used in a second PCR of roughly 7 to 11 cycles. Every cDNA molecule carried a tag from a template-switch adaptor bearing 12 random nucleotides. TCRdb passed the 5' RACE reads through MiXCR, listing each CDR3 protein once. The data hold hundreds of thousands of distinct CDR3 sequences, with approximately 49% observed a single time. Germline CDR1 and CDR2: SGHTA and FQGTGA. The CDR3 has 16 amino acids. J gave up 6 bases and V 1 base, and 12 bases lay outside the gene matches. The V gene is TRBV7-3, the J gene TRBJ2-7; 7 bases line up with TRBD2. This receptor was obtained from a woman aged 60-75 years in good health. Input material: blood. CDR3 bases: TGTGCCAGCAGCTTAAATCCCAACAGCGGGAAGGGCGAGCAGTACTTC. The encoded protein is CASSLNPNSGKGEQYF.